This T cell receptor beta chain came from a study of OX40 agonist ivuxolimab in advanced cancers. The wider study: Dosing consisted of intravenous ivuxolimab at 0.01 to 10 mg/kg every 2 weeks. General study results and limits: Expanded clones were, on average, more numerous among CD8+ T cells than CD4+. A proportion of nonresponders additionally exhibited low normalized T-cell clonal expansion.

This clone was counted a few times. Its antigen is still unknown. This CDR3 spans 19 amino acids. V trimming: 1 base; J trimming: 0 bases; junction bases outside the gene matches: 9. Germline V gene data show CDR1 as GTSNPN and CDR2 as SVGIG (reference sequence). Exclusion applied to patients with autoimmune disease history or systemic immunosuppression. Measured with immunoSEQ multiplex PCR; TCRdb has only the in-frame clones, and not every one. The sample records over 25,000 clones, approximately 78% being singletons. This chain links TRBV30 with TRBJ2-1; 13 bases line up with TRBD2. This specimen was CD4+ or CD8+ T cells sorted from blood, taken in a trial of the OX40 agonist ivuxolimab. The clonotype comes from an adult with an advanced solid tumor such as melanoma, head and neck, liver or kidney cancer. In DNA, the CDR3 is TGTGCCTGGAGTGACGGTGGACTAGCGGGAGAAAGCTCCTACAATGAGCAGTTCTTC. Translated: CAWSDGGLAGESSYNEQFF.